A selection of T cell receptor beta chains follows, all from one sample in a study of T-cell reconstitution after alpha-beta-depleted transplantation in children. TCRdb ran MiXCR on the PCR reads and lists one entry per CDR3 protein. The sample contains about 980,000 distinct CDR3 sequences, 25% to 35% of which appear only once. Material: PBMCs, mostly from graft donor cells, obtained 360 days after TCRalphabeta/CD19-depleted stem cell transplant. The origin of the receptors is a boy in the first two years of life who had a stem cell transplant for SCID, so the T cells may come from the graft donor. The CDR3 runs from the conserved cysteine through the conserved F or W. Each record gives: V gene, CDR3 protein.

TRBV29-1	CRSPNPWWTGKNNTEAFF
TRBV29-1	CSLLSLSEQFF
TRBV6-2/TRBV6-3	CASSWGLAEVQETQYF
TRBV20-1	CSAWQAGPSYNEQFF
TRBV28	CASSLYMTRGTEAFF
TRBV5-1	CASSLSSGRGQFF
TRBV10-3	CAIRYRDEQFF
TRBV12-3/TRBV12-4	CASSFRQGNTGELFF
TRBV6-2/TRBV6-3	CASSSGHTLQETQYF
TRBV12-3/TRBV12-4	CASSFPRGQWNTGELFF
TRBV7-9	CASSLAGSGGNIQYF
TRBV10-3	CAISEGVEVYEQYF
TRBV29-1	CSVEDQPSSTQYF
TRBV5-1	CASSPGAAYGYTF
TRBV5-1	CASSFTTYGGYTF
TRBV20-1	CSARGWPVNTEAFF
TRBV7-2	CASSLAQRGYTF
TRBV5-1	CASSWISGTDKETQYF
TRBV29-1	CSVERQGVPEAFF
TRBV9	CASSVVSRATYNEQFF
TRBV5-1	CASSWTATISYEQYF
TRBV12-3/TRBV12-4	CASEGGRTKNIQYF
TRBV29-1	CSVGDRRDYGYTF
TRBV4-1	CASSQGFGSNTEAFF
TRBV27	CASSLYAGGVNTEAFF
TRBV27	CASSWTGLYQETQYF
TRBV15	CATSRDRADLSYEQYF
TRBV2	CASSGGYPGELFF
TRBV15	CATSRQGGEKLFF
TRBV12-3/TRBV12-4	CASEEGTSTDTQYF
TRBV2	CASSEVSPLHF
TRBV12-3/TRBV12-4	CASDRSGQGYGNEQFF
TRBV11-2	CASSPGWNIQYF
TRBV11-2	CASSPSGTANTGELFF
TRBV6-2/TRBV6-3	CASQRDRGGGYTF
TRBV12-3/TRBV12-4	CASSPLLTSGGLSYEQYF
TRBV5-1	CASSWTTTLSGNEQFF
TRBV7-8	CASSSRTGGVGNQPQHF
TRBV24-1	CATSDWEGRETQYF
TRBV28	CASSLEGEPLTF
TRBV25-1	CASSVTSRKETQYF
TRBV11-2	CASSFGTRYNEQFF
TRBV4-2	CASSQERGGRDEQFF
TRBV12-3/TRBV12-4	CASKGGGPSTDTQYF
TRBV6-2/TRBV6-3	CASREGLAPSGANVLTF
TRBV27	CASSLGKTDTQYF
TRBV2	CASSEIAGPLDTQYF
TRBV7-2	CASSLSSGRPEKLFF
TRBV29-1	CSVEGRSYEQYF
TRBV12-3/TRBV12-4	CASSSGDRGDRETQYF
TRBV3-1	CASSQGRATNEKLFF
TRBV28	CASSTWTSVGGTQYF
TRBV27	CASSLAPQGTRETQYF